Included here is one TCR beta chain sequence, with context. Its specificity is unknown. One end of the junction does not line up with germline, which may come from a read error. The entry originates in a study of post-analysis software for immune sequencing data. Findings and limits, study-wide: Among 5 or 6 TRBV segments more frequent in patients than controls were TRBV5-6, TRBV5-1 and TRBV20-1. Under the F measure, samples that were prepared in one batch clustered strongly together.

Unique molecular identifiers were built into the TCR beta cDNA libraries. In TCRdb, the PCR reads were re-called with MiXCR into one record per CDR3 protein. This repertoire shows fewer than 850,000 distinct CDR3 sequences, roughly 27% found once; its top ten account for 0.56%. CDR1 is LGHNA, CDR2 YNFKEQ, per germline. CDR3 length: 15 residues. The chain recombines TRBV4-2 with TRBJ2-3, with a tentative D call TRBD1 (5 bases). The sequence was obtained from a girl under 18 with multiple sclerosis. Input material: blood. For the CDR3, the DNA is TGTGCCAGCAGCCTGCAAACCGGATTGACAGATACGCAGTGTTTT. Translation: CASSLQTGLTDTQCF.